This T cell receptor beta chain appears in the sequencing data of a study of Graves' ophthalmopathy and Graves' hyperthyroidism. As for the study in general: Researchers obtained peripheral blood at initial diagnosis, before any treatment had begun.

Amplified TCR beta CDR3 regions were obtained using RNA transcripts as template. The first-round RT-PCR employed HTBI primers together with the Qiagen OneStep RT-PCR kit. A multiplex PCR was then performed as the second round. TCRdb re-derived calls from the multiplex PCR reads in MiXCR, one entry per CDR3 protein. Here the sample spans fewer than 350,000 distinct CDR3 sequences, roughly 15% being singletons. Germline V CDR1 and CDR2: SGHTA, FQGTGA. J lost 6 bases, V lost 5 bases, and 6 bases had no gene match. The CDR3 length is 16 residues. Study-level findings and limits: Ophthalmopathy cases were distinguished from stable hyperthyroidism by a 13-signature model, reaching approximately 88% sensitivity and about 81% specificity.

This clonotype was observed at least ten times. The antigen is undetermined. The chain recombines TRBV7-3 with TRBJ2-2; 13 nucleotides match TRBD2. The specimen was peripheral blood. The clonotype was recovered from an adult man with Graves' ophthalmopathy. CDR3 nucleotide sequence: TGTGCCAGCAGCCTGGGGACTAGCGGGACTGCCGGGGAGCTGTTTTTT. Its translation is CASSLGTSGTAGELFF.